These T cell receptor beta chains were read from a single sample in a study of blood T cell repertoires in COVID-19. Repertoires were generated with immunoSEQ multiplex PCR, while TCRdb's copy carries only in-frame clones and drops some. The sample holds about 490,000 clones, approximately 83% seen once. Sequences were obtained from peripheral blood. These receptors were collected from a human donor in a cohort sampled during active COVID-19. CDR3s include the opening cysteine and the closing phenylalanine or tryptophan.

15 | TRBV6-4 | CASSEELAGYNEQFF
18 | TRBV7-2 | CASTERGLAGDARDTQYF
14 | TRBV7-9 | CASSLAVNNSPLHF
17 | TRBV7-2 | CASSLVHGSSYNSPLHF
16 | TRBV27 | CASSLFSGNNNQPQHF
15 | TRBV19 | CASSWAVRAGTEAFF
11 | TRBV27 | CASSLQGEQYF
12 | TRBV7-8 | CASSLGGGLSFF
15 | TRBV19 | CASSITGEMNTEAFF
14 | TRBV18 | CASSPPGVTDIQYF
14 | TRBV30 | CAWRKGQSLDTQYF
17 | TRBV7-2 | CASSLGSGTSGMNEQFF
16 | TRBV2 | CASRDPSGGSGNEQFF
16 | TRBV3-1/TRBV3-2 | CASSHRTSGRSGELFF
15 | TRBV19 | CASSSGTGRNYGYTF
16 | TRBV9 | CASSVEASGNTDTQYF
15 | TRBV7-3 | CASSLNGGSGNTIYF
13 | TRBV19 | CASTPGGVYEQYF
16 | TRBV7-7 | CASSLGPRGGSYEQYF
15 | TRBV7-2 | CASRHQAGVPREQYF
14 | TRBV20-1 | CSASRDRGNTEAFF
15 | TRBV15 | CATSRDLRGNQPQHF
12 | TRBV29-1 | CSVGGGVYEQYF
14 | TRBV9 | CASSVGPSEETQYF
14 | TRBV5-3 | CARSPEVCTGELFF
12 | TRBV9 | CASARVNTEAFF
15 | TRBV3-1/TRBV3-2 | CASSQGGGSWETQYF
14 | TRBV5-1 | CASSSGTPGFEQYF
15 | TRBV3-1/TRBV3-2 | CASSRGRGGNQPQHF
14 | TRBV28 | CASRDTGGGYGYTF
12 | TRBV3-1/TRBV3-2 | CASSQETGELFF
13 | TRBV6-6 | CASGTGGSYEQYF
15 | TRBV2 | CASSESTGRRDGYTF
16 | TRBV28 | CASSLSWTAQRAEAFF
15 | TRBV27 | CASSYSGGEGQPQHF
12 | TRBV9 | CASSGRDYEQYF
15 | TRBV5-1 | CASTAGLADVTEQFF
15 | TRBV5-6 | CASSLRQGGNQPQHF
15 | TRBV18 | CASSPPDRGDEKLFF
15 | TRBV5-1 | CASSLFGEGNQPQHF
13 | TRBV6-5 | CATRDRDYYGYTF
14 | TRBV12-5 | CASGVDGGGQPQHF
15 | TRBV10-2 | CASSPTSGSSYEQYF
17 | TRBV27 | CASSLDPRELRTDTQYF
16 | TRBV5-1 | CASSRDFSGRGDTQYF
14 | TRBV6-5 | CASDRGEGYNEQFF
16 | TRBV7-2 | CASSPIGTGGPYEQYF
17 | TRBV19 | CASSPTGQELSYNEQFF
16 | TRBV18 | CASSYSGTGVTYEQYF